The rows below give T cell receptor beta chains drawn from one sample of a study of cytomegalovirus exposure and HLA in healthy donors. Using immunoSEQ multiplex PCR, the repertoire was profiled, and TCRdb retains in-frame clones only, with some absent. In the table there are 60,000 to 90,000 clones, approximately 82% of which are singletons. Sequencing was done on a sample of PBMCs. Every receptor here comes from a man between 65 and 85 years old in good health and CMV-seropositive. Each CDR3 is given without its conserved first and last residue.

V gene	CDR3 protein
TRBV12-5	ASGLGGETQY
TRBV9	ASSAGLAPDTQY
TRBV7-9	ASSQRSPGEGEKLF
TRBV5-1	ASSRDTFYEQY
TRBV11-2	ASSLNGRAEETQY
TRBV19	ASSDRVNQPQH
TRBV30	AWSVRAGGETQY
TRBV5-1	ASSLAGESYNEQF
TRBV19	ASSSGQGMPQH
TRBV5-6	ASSFLAGAGETQY
TRBV5-1	ASSLGQGGGETQY
TRBV7-9	ASSQALNQPQH
TRBV5-1	ASSQQGTENTEAF
TRBV10-1	ATPEGGNIQY
TRBV5-4	ASSLGQNQPQH
TRBV2	ASSEFGGAYEQF
TRBV9	ASSSAGRGEKLF
TRBV10-2	ASRPSGKETQY
TRBV2	ASSLQRLGNTGELF
TRBV5-4	ASSVTWDIGASGNTIY
TRBV18	ASNRGQDEKLF
TRBV4-2	ASSQGGTEKLF
TRBV7-9	ASSLDRDTEAF
TRBV4-2	ASSAGTGTYEQY
TRBV15	ATAAGTTGHETQY
TRBV18	ASSSQDTQY
TRBV6-5	ASSYSGASEKLF
TRBV30	AWSGGTGGKTQY
TRBV10-3	AIRAQGGQETQY
TRBV7-9	ASSYRQAGTTDTQY
TRBV5-4	ASRPTGAETQY
TRBV19	ASTSGRTDTQY
TRBV19	ASRGGGLYEQY
TRBV27	ASRGALGFYEQY